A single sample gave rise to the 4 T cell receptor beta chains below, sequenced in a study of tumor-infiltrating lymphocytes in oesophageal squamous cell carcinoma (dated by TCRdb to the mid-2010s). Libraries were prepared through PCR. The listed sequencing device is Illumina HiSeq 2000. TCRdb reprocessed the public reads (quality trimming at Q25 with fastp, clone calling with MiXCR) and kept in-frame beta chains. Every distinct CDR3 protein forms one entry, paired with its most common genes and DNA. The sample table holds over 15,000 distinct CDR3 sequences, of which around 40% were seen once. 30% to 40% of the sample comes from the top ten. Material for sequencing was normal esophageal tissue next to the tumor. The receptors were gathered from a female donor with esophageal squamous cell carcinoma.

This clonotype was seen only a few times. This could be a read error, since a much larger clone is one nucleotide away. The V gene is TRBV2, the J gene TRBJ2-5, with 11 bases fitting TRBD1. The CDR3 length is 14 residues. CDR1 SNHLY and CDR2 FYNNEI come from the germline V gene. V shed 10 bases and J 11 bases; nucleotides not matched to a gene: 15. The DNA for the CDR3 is TGTGCCATAACCGGGACAGGGGGTTTCAATGAGCAGTACTTC. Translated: CAITGTGGFNEQYF. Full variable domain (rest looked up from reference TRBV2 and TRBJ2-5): EPEVTQTPSHQVTQMGQEVILRCVPISNHLYFYWYRQILGQKVEFLVSFYNNEISEKSEIFDDQFSVERPDGSNFTLKIRSTKLEDSAMYFCAITGTGGFNEQYFGPGTRLLVL.

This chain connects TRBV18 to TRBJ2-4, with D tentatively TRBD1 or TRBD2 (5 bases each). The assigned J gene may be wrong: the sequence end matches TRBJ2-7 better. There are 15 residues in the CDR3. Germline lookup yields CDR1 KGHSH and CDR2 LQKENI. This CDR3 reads CASSQGPISRYEQYF. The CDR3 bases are TGTGCCAGCTCACAGGGACCCATCAGTCGCTACGAGCAGTACTTC.

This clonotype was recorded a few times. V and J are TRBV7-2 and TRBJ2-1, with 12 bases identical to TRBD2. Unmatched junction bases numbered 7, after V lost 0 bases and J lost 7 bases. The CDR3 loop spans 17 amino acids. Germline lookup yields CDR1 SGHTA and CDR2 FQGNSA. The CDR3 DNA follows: TGTGCCAGCAGCTTAGCGCTGACTAGCGGGAGTCTGAATGAGCAGTTCTTC. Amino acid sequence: CASSLALTSGSLNEQFF. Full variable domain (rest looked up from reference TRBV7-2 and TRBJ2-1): GAGVSQSPSNKVTEKGKDVELRCDPISGHTALYWYRQSLGQGLEFLIYFQGNSAPDKSGLPSDRFSAERTGGSVSTLTIQRTQQEDSAVYLCASSLALTSGSLNEQFFGPGTRLTVL.

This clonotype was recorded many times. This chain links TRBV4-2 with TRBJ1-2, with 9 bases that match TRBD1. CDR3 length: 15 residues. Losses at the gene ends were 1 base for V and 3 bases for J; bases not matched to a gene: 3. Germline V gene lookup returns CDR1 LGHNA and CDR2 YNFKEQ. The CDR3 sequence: CASSQGGQGHYGYTF. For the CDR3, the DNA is TGTGCCAGCAGCCAAGGTGGACAGGGGCACTATGGCTACACCTTC.